Given below is one T cell receptor (beta chain) in context. Assay: immunoSEQ multiplex PCR; the TCRdb copy retains only in-frame clones and omits some. The sample consists of approximately 120,000 clones, roughly four fifths of them appearing once. CDR1 is GTSNPN and CDR2 is SVGIG in the germline V gene (reference sequence). V was clipped by 2 bases and J by 7 bases, with 15 bases between them. The CDR3 spans 14 residues. These data are taken from a study of blood T cell repertoires in COVID-19. The sample was PBMCs or T cells enriched from blood (not recorded which). The TCR was taken from a man aged 25 to 40 who had recovered from COVID-19. This chain connects TRBV30 to TRBJ2-1; D is perhaps TRBD2 (5 bases). The CDR3 loop reads CAWSMPPGWNEQFF. Written as DNA, the CDR3 is TGTGCCTGGAGTATGCCCCCGGGGTGGAATGAGCAGTTCTTC.